The rows below give T cell receptor beta chains drawn from one sample of a study of shared clonotypes between healthy human individuals. Method: immunoSEQ multiplex PCR; TCRdb's copy keeps in-frame clones and lacks some. The table includes about a million clones, approximately 76% detected once. The specimen sequenced was memory CD4+ T cells sorted from blood. Receptors were obtained from a man younger than 30 in good health. CDR3s leave out the opening cysteine and the closing phenylalanine or tryptophan.

j_call,v_call,cdr3_aa
TRBJ1-4,TRBV6-1,ASSESVYQKLF
TRBJ2-7,TRBV5-1,ASTLSGGGIYEQY
TRBJ2-3,TRBV29-1,SVEGFGGSTDTQY
TRBJ2-7,TRBV5-1,ASSSIPLLASLSYEQY
TRBJ1-2,TRBV27,ASSRYTGDLNYGYT
TRBJ2-1,TRBV10-3,AISESGKQGNEQF
TRBJ1-5,TRBV28,ASSWASGNQPQH
TRBJ2-7,TRBV5-8,ASTSIGQGYYEQY
TRBJ2-3,TRBV19,ASSIVGGQDTQY
TRBJ2-5,TRBV28,ASSPRSALSTQY
TRBJ2-5,TRBV25-1,ASSDRSSVETQY
TRBJ1-2,TRBV6-6,AILSRDGDNYGYT
TRBJ2-1,TRBV30,AWSQGLAGTDEQF
TRBJ2-2,TRBV6-6,ASRKLAGGAAGELF
TRBJ1-5,TRBV9,ASSTGANQPQH
TRBJ2-7,TRBV9,ASSATPTGVGEQY
TRBJ1-1,TRBV11-2,ASSFTGNTEAF
TRBJ2-3,TRBV4-2,ASSQDGGLGDTQY
TRBJ2-1,TRBV5-4,ASTSRGVNEQF
TRBJ2-3,TRBV5-4,ASSLRNTGADTQY
TRBJ2-3,TRBV7-2,ASSSRRDTQY
TRBJ2-7,TRBV4-1,ASSQADGTPYEQY
TRBJ1-2,TRBV4-3,ASSQGPGQRQGGYT
TRBJ2-3,TRBV7-8,ASSVGGVRTDTQY
TRBJ2-7,TRBV7-8,ASSLEGGEGYEQY
TRBJ2-2,TRBV6-6,ASSVLGSGTGELF
TRBJ1-6,TRBV27,ASSSDPVGSSPLH
TRBJ2-4,TRBV4-1,ASSQDRGQGRTKNIQY
TRBJ2-7,TRBV19,ASMDRQGEQY
TRBJ2-2,TRBV9,ASSSGTATGELF
TRBJ1-1,TRBV7-8,ASSAGQGHTEAF
TRBJ1-4,TRBV15,ATSRATGFFNEKLF
TRBJ2-4,TRBV5-1,ASSLGGPQNIQY
TRBJ2-5,TRBV5-1,ASRRGTSAETQY
TRBJ1-6,TRBV28,ASSLDRVSPLH
TRBJ1-2,TRBV11-2,ASSLSSRGYT
TRBJ1-1,TRBV5-4,ASSSPGRQGHTEAF
TRBJ2-5,TRBV5-8,ASSPGLAGGQETQY
TRBJ1-4,TRBV6-5,ASRSGTGTEKLF
TRBJ2-5,TRBV2,ASAQGTGVETQY
TRBJ1-1,TRBV6-6,ASSYQGTGDTEAF
TRBJ2-2,TRBV30,AWIGTSGYTGELF
TRBJ2-1,TRBV7-3,ASSPTPAGEQF
TRBJ2-1,TRBV11-3,ASSLGEGLGAPEQF
TRBJ1-1,TRBV11-2,ASSLAGRGTANTEAF
TRBJ2-7,TRBV28,ASGKGTVGSYEQY
TRBJ1-5,TRBV7-8,ASSFGVLSQPQH
TRBJ1-2,TRBV7-2,ASSPRQGGYT
TRBJ2-5,TRBV2,ASRRAGGPAQY
TRBJ2-2,TRBV6-4,ASSAQGPGELF
TRBJ2-7,TRBV5-1,ASSSGGEGSYEQY
TRBJ2-2,TRBV21-1,ASSDPRTTWKTGELF
TRBJ2-7,TRBV9,ASSLSLAGSHT
TRBJ1-6,TRBV18,ASSPSEASPLH
TRBJ2-5,TRBV7-8,ASSLGAKETQY
TRBJ1-2,TRBV27,ASSLGKGLGYT
TRBJ2-5,TRBV7-2,ASSLNPQVGQY